Shown below are 32 T cell receptor beta chains from a single sample sequenced in a study of cytomegalovirus exposure and HLA in healthy donors. 13 Jbeta primers and 60 Vbeta primers were used for the PCR. Libraries were prepared by immunoSEQ multiplex PCR; TCRdb keeps only in-frame clonotypes and omits some of them. Found here are some 96,000 clones, roughly four fifths of them singletons; the top ten hold roughly 8%. The specimen was PBMCs. The receptor source for this set is a female donor in good health and CMV-seronegative.

J is TRBJ2-5 and V is TRBV9; a possible D gene is TRBD2 (5 bases). Germline CDR1 reads SGDLS; CDR2 reads YYNGEE. This CDR3 is built from 14 residues. V dropped 0 bases and J dropped 6 bases, with 12 bases sitting between them. DNA of the CDR3: TGTGCCAGCAGCGTAGACGGGAATACCAAGACCCAGTACTTC. This translates into CASSVDGNTKTQYF.

V usage is TRBV18 and J usage is TRBJ2-2, with D unresolved. Germline CDR1 is KGHSH and CDR2 is LQKENI. Trimming removed 4 bases from V and 1 base from J, with 7 bases in between. The length of the CDR3 is 14 residues. The CDR3 spells CASSLYQNTGELFF. The CDR3 DNA sequence: TGTGCCAGCTCACTCTACCAGAACACCGGGGAGCTGTTTTTT.

The CDR3 nucleotides are TGCGCCAGCAGTGAGTCGCGGCGGGGGTCCAACAATGAGCAGTTCTTC. Translated: CASSESRRGSNNEQFF. The genes are TRBV10-1 and TRBJ2-1; the match to TRBD2 covers 7 bases. The germline V gene has CDR1 WNHNN and CDR2 SYGVQD (reference sequence). The CDR3 sequence is 16 residues long. V shed 0 bases and J 5 bases; nucleotides not matched to a gene: 7.

V is TRBV30 and J is TRBJ2-1, with D unresolved. The CDR3 loop spans 11 amino acids. CDR1 and CDR2 from the germline V gene are GTSNPN and SVGIG (reference sequence). V lost 4 bases and J 9 bases, leaving 10 bases between the germline ends. CDR3 sequence: CAWTGRGEQFF. DNA for the CDR3: TGTGCCTGGACGGGTCGTGGTGAGCAGTTCTTC.

This chain connects TRBV10-3 to TRBJ1-5; maybe TRBD1 (5 bases). The germline gives CDR1 ENHRY, CDR2 SYGVKD. With 3 bases removed from V and 3 bases from J, the gap between germline ends came to 9 bases. CDR3 length equals 14 residues. As DNA, the CDR3 is TGTGCCATCAGTGATTGGGGCGCCAATCAGCCCCAGCATTTT. Residues: CAISDWGANQPQHF.

The rearrangement joins TRBV7-2 to TRBJ1-5; TRBD1 might be the D (6 bases). Trimming took 5 bases from V and 3 from J, leaving 14 bases between them. In germline, CDR1 is SGHTA, CDR2 FQGNSA. The CDR3 runs to 15 residues. In DNA, the CDR3 is TGTGCCAGCAGCCCCCAAAGGGGGACCAATCAGCCCCAGCATTTT. It codes for CASSPQRGTNQPQHF.

V and J are TRBV5-1 and TRBJ2-7; TRBD2 is a possible D gene (5 bases). The V end lost 4 bases, the J end lost 0 bases, and 14 bases lay between the germline ends. The CDR3 spans 15 residues. Germline lookup yields CDR1 SGHRS and CDR2 YFSETQ. CDR3 in DNA: TGCGCCAGCAGCCTGGACTCTCTTAGCTCCTACGAGCAGTACTTC. It encodes CASSLDSLSSYEQYF.

This chain's CDR3 is CASSSPDRVETQYF. The CDR3 DNA follows: TGTGCCAGCAGTAGCCCGGACAGGGTGGAGACCCAGTACTTC. V is TRBV28 and J is TRBJ2-5, with TRBD1 identical over 8 bases. The CDR3 runs to 14 residues. The V and J ends lost 5 bases and 5 bases, in that order; junction bases with no gene match: 7. Germline V CDR1 and CDR2: MDHEN, SYDVKM.

This clone is a singleton in its sample. The rearrangement uses TRBV5-6 and TRBJ1-2, with D tentatively TRBD1 (5 bases). Per germline, CDR1 SGHDT and CDR2 YYEEEE. Trimming removed 4 bases from V and 4 bases from J, with 14 bases in between. This CDR3 has 14 residues. CDR3 residues: CASSPASGGYGYTF. DNA of the CDR3: TGTGCCAGCAGCCCGGCCTCGGGGGGCTATGGCTACACCTTC.

The V call is TRBV6-5, the J call TRBJ2-1, with D maybe TRBD2 (5 bases). Germline V gene data show CDR1 as MNHEY and CDR2 as SVGAGI. Trimming took 6 bases from V and 4 from J, leaving 16 bases between them. This CDR3 contains 15 residues. The DNA of the CDR3 is TGTGCCAGCAGCCATACTAGAGCCTCATACAATGAGCAGTTCTTC. Residues: CASSHTRASYNEQFF.

V gene TRBV6-1 combines with J gene TRBJ2-7; 9 bases match TRBD1. The CDR3 totals 16 residues. Losses at the gene ends were 3 bases for V and 3 bases for J; bases not matched to a gene: 9. Looked up from germline, CDR1 is MNHNS and CDR2 is SASEGT. The CDR3 sequence is CASSEGTGSVFYEQYF. The CDR3 DNA reads TGTGCCAGCAGTGAGGGGACAGGGTCTGTATTCTACGAGCAGTACTTC.

A word on this clone: A far larger clone differs by one base, so this is likely a read error. Other nucleotide sequences in the sample specify the same CDR3. This rearrangement joins TRBV19 to TRBJ2-1; 7 bases line up with TRBD2. Germline V gene data show CDR1 as LNHDA and CDR2 as SQIVND (reference sequence). The CDR3 consists of 16 residues. Trimming at V came to 5 bases and at J to 5 bases, leaving 12 bases not matched to a gene. The CDR3 nucleotides read TGTGCCAGTAGTTCCCAGGTAGCGGGTGCGGACAATGAGCAGTTCTTC. Protein: CASSSQVAGADNEQFF. Using reference TRBV19 and TRBJ2-1 for the parts outside the CDR3, the full variable domain is DGGITQSPKYLFRKEGQNVTLSCEQNLNHDAMYWYRQDPGQGLRLIYYSQIVNDFQKGDIAEGYSVSREKKESFPLTVTSAQKNPTAFYLCASSSQVAGADNEQFFGPGTRLTVL.

V is TRBV19 and J is TRBJ1-5, with TRBD1 identical over 11 bases. V lost 5 bases and J lost 7; bases outside the gene matches: 4. CDR1 is LNHDA, CDR2 SQIVND, per germline (reference sequence). This CDR3 contains 14 residues. CDR3: CASSQGQGDQPQHF. Written as DNA, the CDR3 is TGTGCCAGTAGTCAGGGACAGGGGGACCAGCCCCAGCATTTT.

The J gene is TRBJ2-3, the V gene TRBV6-1, with 8 positions matching TRBD2. The length of the CDR3 is 16 residues. Germline CDR1 is MNHNS and CDR2 is SASEGT. J was trimmed by 3 bases and V by 1 base; bases with no gene match: 6. The CDR3 DNA reads as TGTGCCAGCAGTGAAGGAGAGCGGGGGAGAACAGATACGCAGTATTTT. Its protein product is CASSEGERGRTDTQYF.

This clone came up a few times. This chain uses TRBV2 with TRBJ1-1, with 8 bases matching TRBD1. V lost 5 bases to trimming and J lost 1 base; unmatched junction nucleotides: 6. The CDR3 has 15 amino acids. The germline V gene encodes CDR1 SNHLY and CDR2 FYNNEI. CDR3 nucleotides: TGTGCCAGCAGTACAGGACAGGGCAGGAACACTGAAGCTTTCTTT. Its translation: CASSTGQGRNTEAFF.

V gene TRBV6-6 combines with J gene TRBJ1-2; perhaps TRBD1 as D (6 bases). The ends were cut back, 6 bases at V and 2 bases at J, with 13 bases in the middle. The CDR3 has 14 amino acids. CDR1 and CDR2 (germline): MNHNY, SVGAGI (reference sequence). The chain's CDR3 is CASRLQGLNYGYTF. The CDR3 coding sequence is TGTGCCAGCAGGTTACAGGGTCTCAACTATGGCTACACCTTC.

DNA of the CDR3: TGTGCCAGCAGTTACTCCTACGCTAAGGGGTTTGAGCAGTACTTC. Amino acids: CASSYSYAKGFEQYF. The J gene is TRBJ2-7, the V gene TRBV6-5, with D perhaps TRBD1 (5 bases). This CDR3 is 15 amino acids long. The V end was cut by 0 bases, the J end by 7 bases, with 16 bases between. Germline V gene sequence: CDR1 MNHEY, CDR2 SVGAGI.

This clone was recorded a few times. CDR3 sequence reads: CASSVETGGTEAFF. The CDR3 nucleotides read TGTGCCAGCAGCGTAGAGACAGGGGGCACTGAAGCTTTCTTT. The V gene is TRBV9, the J gene TRBJ1-1, with 9 bases that match TRBD1. The CDR3 extends over 14 amino acids. The junction had 1 base not matched to a gene; V was cut back by 0 bases and J by 4 bases. The germline V gene encodes CDR1 SGDLS and CDR2 YYNGEE. Combining the CDR3 with reference TRBV9 and TRBJ1-1 gives the whole variable domain DSGVTQTPKHLITATGQRVTLRCSPRSGDLSVYWYQQSLDQGLQFLIQYYNGEERAKGNILERFSAQQFPDLHSELNLSSLELGDSALYFCASSVETGGTEAFFGQGTRLTVV.

The CDR3 nucleotides read TGTGCCAGCAGCTCCCGGGACAGGGCCTACGAGCAGTACTTC. It yields the protein CASSSRDRAYEQYF. The chain recombines TRBV6-5 with TRBJ2-7; 9 nucleotides match TRBD1. J lost 2 bases, V lost 6 bases, and 5 bases had no gene match. Germline lookup yields CDR1 MNHEY and CDR2 SVGAGI. The CDR3 runs to 14 residues.

V gene TRBV29-1 combines with J gene TRBJ1-1; 7 bases line up with TRBD1. V shed 5 bases and J 3 bases; nucleotides not matched to a gene: 15. Germline V gives CDR1 SQVTM, CDR2 ANQGSEA. This CDR3 has 16 amino acids. DNA of the CDR3: TGCAGCGTTTGGAGACAGGGCAGCCTTCGGGACACTGAAGCTTTCTTT. Protein: CSVWRQGSLRDTEAFF. Looking up the rest from reference TRBV29-1 and TRBJ1-1 gives the full variable domain: SAVISQKPSRDICQRGTSLTIQCQVDSQVTMMFWYRQQPGQSLTLIATANQGSEATYESGFVIDKFPISRPNLTFSTLTVSNMSPEDSSIYLCSVWRQGSLRDTEAFFGQGTRLTVV.

This clone appeared a few times. The junction shows a germline mismatch at one end, possibly a read error. The rearrangement links TRBV7-9 to TRBJ2-7; 9 bases map to TRBD2. Germline CDR1 SEHNR, CDR2 FQNEAQ (reference sequence). CDR3 length equals 18 residues. CDR3: CSSSPLGAGGLNKDEQYF. CDR3 coding DNA: TGTTCCAGCAGCCCCCTCGGGGCGGGGGGGCTTAATAAGGACGAGCAGTACTTC.

The chain links TRBV28 to TRBJ2-7; the D gene is possibly TRBD2 (6 bases). Deletions cut 6 bases from V and 2 bases from J, with 14 bases between. The germline gives CDR1 MDHEN, CDR2 SYDVKM. The CDR3 has 14 residues. The CDR3: CASSSGDLAYEQYF. Here the CDR3 DNA reads TGTGCCAGCAGCTCCGGGGACTTAGCCTACGAGCAGTACTTC.

In DNA, the CDR3 is TGCGCCAGCAGCTTGTCCCAGGGGGCGCGCGTAACTGAAGCTTTCTTT. Encoded protein: CASSLSQGARVTEAFF. The chain uses TRBV5-1 and TRBJ1-1; 8 positions match TRBD1. The V and J ends lost 1 base and 5 bases, in that order; junction bases with no gene match: 10. The germline gives CDR1 SGHRS, CDR2 YFSETQ. The CDR3 spans 16 residues.

V gene TRBV27 combines with J gene TRBJ2-3; TRBD2 aligns across 8 bases. This CDR3 region has 16 residues. The V segment lost 5 bases and the J segment 5 bases; nucleotides outside the gene matches: 12. Germline V gene lookup returns CDR1 MNHEY and CDR2 SMNVEV (reference sequence). CDR3 protein: CASSRGTRGREDTQYF. The CDR3 nucleotides are TGTGCCAGCAGTAGAGGGACTAGGGGCAGGGAAGATACGCAGTATTTT.

In this sample, this clone turned up once. V usage is TRBV5-1 and J usage is TRBJ1-3; D perhaps matches TRBD1 (6 bases). CDR3 length: 16 amino acids. With 0 bases removed from V and 0 bases from J, the gap between germline ends came to 10 bases. Germline V gene sequence: CDR1 SGHRS, CDR2 YFSETQ. The chain's CDR3 is CASSLAQGSSGNTIYF. In DNA form, the CDR3 reads TGCGCCAGCAGCTTGGCACAGGGTTCCTCTGGAAACACCATATATTTT.

The rearrangement uses TRBV7-9 and TRBJ2-5; 12 bases are a match to TRBD2. The ends lost 5 bases at V and 5 bases at J; junction bases unmatched: 6. The CDR3 has 15 amino acids. From germline, CDR1 is SEHNR and CDR2 FQNEAQ (reference sequence). The chain's CDR3 is CASSPPLAGGETQYF. CDR3 DNA sequence: TGTGCCAGCAGCCCCCCCCTAGCGGGAGGGGAGACCCAGTACTTC.

V and J are TRBV18 and TRBJ2-1; TRBD1 is a possible D gene (5 bases). The CDR3 length is 12 residues. The V gene lost 5 bases and the J gene lost 7 bases, with 9 bases spanning the gap. CDR1 and CDR2 from the germline V gene are KGHSH and LQKENI. CDR3 amino acids: CASSAQGNEQFF. The CDR3, as DNA: TGTGCCAGCTCAGCTCAGGGAAATGAGCAGTTCTTC.

This clone was recorded once. The genes are TRBV10-3 and TRBJ2-7; 8 bases line up with TRBD2. Germline-derived CDR1 and CDR2 are ENHRY and SYGVKD. V lost 7 bases, J lost 0 bases, and 5 bases stayed unmatched. CDR3 size: 14 residues. CDR3 loop: CAITAGVPSYEQYF. The DNA for the CDR3 is TGTGCCATCACAGCGGGAGTCCCCTCCTACGAGCAGTACTTC.

In this sample, this clone turned up a few times. The chain uses TRBV11-2 and TRBJ1-3; 8 bases match TRBD1. This CDR3 spans 16 amino acids. Germline CDR1 is SGHAT and CDR2 is FQNNGV. V was pared by 5 bases and J by 2 bases, with 8 bases of the junction left unmatched. The CDR3 here is CASSRNLQGAGNTIYF. Written as DNA, the CDR3 is TGTGCCAGCAGCCGAAACCTACAGGGGGCTGGAAACACCATATATTTT.

The chain combines TRBV5-6 with TRBJ2-2; D gene uncertain. There are 14 residues in the CDR3. Trimming cost V 1 base and J 4 bases, with 8 bases left between them. Looked up from germline, CDR1 is SGHDT and CDR2 is YYEEEE. The DNA for the CDR3 is TGTGCCAGCAGCTTGTATTTCCTCACCGGGGAGCTGTTTTTT. Residues: CASSLYFLTGELFF.

The rearrangement links TRBV12-5 to TRBJ2-7; D unresolved. Trimming shortened V by 2 bases and J by 7 bases, and 9 bases separated the two germline ends. The CDR3 loop spans 12 amino acids. The germline CDR1 and CDR2 sequences are LGHNT and FRNRAP. CDR3 DNA sequence: TGTGCTAGTGGTTTGACGCCAGAAGAGCAGTACTTC. Translating it yields CASGLTPEEQYF. The whole variable domain, filled in from reference TRBV12-5 and TRBJ2-7, reads DARVTQTPRHKVTEMGQEVTMRCQPILGHNTVFWYRQTMMQGLELLAYFRNRAPLDDSGMPKDRFSAEMPDATLATLKIQPSEPRDSAVYFCASGLTPEEQYFGPGTRLTVT.

This clone appeared a few times. This rearrangement joins TRBV11-2 to TRBJ1-1, with D tentatively TRBD1 (6 bases). The CDR3 covers 14 residues. V lost 0 bases to trimming and J lost 10 bases, with 15 bases between them. From germline, CDR1 is SGHAT and CDR2 FQNNGV. The CDR3 DNA reads TGTGCCAGCAGCTTAGATAGGACAGACCTCGGAGCTTTCTTT. It specifies CASSLDRTDLGAFF.